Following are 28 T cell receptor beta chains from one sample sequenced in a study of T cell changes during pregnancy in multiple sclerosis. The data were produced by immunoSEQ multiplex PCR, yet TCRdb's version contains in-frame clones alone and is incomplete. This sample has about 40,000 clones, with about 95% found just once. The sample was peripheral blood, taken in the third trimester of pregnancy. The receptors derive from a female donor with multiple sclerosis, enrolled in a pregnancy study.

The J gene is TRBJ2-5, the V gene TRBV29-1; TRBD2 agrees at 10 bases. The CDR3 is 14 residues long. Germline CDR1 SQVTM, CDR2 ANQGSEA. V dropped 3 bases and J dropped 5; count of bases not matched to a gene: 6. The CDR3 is CSVDPSSGGETQYF. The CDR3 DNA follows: TGCAGCGTTGACCCTAGTAGCGGGGGGGAGACCCAGTACTTC.

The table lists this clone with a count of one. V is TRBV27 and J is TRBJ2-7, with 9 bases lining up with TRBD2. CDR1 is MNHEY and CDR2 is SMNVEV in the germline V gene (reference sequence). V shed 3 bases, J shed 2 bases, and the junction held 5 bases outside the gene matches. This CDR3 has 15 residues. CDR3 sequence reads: CASSFGIAGAYEQYF. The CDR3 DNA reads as TGTGCCAGCAGTTTCGGGATAGCGGGGGCCTACGAGCAGTACTTC.

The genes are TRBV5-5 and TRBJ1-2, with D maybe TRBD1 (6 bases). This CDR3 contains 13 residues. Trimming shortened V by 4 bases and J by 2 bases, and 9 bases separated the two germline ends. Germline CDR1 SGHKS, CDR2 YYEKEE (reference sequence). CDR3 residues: CASSGGQNYGYTF. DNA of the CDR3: TGTGCCAGCAGCGGAGGACAGAACTATGGCTACACCTTC.

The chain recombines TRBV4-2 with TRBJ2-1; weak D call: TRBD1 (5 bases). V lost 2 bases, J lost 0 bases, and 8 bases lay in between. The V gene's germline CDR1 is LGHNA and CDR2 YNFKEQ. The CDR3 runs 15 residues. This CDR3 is CASSQKDSSYNEQFF. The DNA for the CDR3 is TGTGCCAGCAGCCAAAAAGACAGCTCCTACAATGAGCAGTTCTTC.

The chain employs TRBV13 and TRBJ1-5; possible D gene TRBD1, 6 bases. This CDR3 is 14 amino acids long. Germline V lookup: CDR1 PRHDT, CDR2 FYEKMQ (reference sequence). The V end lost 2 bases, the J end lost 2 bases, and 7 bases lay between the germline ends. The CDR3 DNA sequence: TGTGCCAGCAGCTTATCAGGGGGCAATCAGCCCCAGCATTTT. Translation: CASSLSGGNQPQHF.

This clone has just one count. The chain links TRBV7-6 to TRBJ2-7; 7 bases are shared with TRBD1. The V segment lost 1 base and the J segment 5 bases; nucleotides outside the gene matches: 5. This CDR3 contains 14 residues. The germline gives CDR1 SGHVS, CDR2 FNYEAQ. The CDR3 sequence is CASSLVRDSHEQYF. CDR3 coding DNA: TGTGCCAGCAGCTTAGTCCGGGACAGCCACGAGCAGTACTTC.

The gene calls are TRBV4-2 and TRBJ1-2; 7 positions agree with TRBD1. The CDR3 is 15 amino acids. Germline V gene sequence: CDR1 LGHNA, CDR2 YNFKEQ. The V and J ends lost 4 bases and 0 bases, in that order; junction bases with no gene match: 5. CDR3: CASSPGTEANYGYTF. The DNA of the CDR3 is TGTGCCAGCAGCCCCGGGACAGAAGCTAACTATGGCTACACCTTC.

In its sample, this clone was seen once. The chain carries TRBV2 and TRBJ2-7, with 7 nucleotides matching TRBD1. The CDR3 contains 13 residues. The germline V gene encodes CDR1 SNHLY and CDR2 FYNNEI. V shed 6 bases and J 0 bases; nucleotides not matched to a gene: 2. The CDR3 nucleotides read TGTGCCAGCAGGGACAGGCGCTCCTACGAGCAGTACTTC. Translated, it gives CASRDRRSYEQYF. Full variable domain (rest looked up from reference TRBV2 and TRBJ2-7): EPEVTQTPSHQVTQMGQEVILRCVPISNHLYFYWYRQILGQKVEFLVSFYNNEISEKSEIFDDQFSVERPDGSNFTLKIRSTKLEDSAMYFCASRDRRSYEQYFGPGTRLTVT.

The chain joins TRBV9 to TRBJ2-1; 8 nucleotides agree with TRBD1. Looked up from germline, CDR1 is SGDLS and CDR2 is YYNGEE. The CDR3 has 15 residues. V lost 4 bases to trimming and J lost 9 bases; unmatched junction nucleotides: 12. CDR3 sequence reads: CASSSTGQAVGEQFF. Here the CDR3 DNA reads TGTGCCAGCAGCAGTACGGGACAGGCGGTGGGTGAGCAGTTCTTC.

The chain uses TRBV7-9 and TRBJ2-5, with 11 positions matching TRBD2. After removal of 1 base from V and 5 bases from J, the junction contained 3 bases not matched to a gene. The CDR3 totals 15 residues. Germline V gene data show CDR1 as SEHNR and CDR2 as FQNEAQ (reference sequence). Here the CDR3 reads CASSLDSGRAETQYF. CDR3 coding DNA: TGTGCCAGCAGCTTAGATAGCGGGAGGGCCGAGACCCAGTACTTC.

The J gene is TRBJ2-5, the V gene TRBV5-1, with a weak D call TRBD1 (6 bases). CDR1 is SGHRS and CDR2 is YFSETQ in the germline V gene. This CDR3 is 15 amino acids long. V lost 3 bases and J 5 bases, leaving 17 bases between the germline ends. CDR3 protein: CASSSPRGGVETQYF. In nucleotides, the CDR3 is TGCGCCAGCAGCTCCCCCAGGGGTGGCGTCGAGACCCAGTACTTC. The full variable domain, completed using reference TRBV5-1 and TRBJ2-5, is KAGVTQTPRYLIKTRGQQVTLSCSPISGHRSVSWYQQTPGQGLQFLFEYFSETQRNKGNFPGRFSGRQFSNSRSEMNVSTLELGDSALYLCASSSPRGGVETQYFGPGTRLLVL.

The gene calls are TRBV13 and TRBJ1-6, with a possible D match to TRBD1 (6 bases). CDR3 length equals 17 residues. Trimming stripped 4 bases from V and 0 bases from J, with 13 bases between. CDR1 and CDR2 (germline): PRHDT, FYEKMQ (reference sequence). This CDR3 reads CASSSQGTDSYNSPLHF. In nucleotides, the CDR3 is TGTGCCAGCAGCTCCCAGGGGACGGACTCCTATAATTCACCCCTCCACTTT. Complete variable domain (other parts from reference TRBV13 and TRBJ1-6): AAGVIQSPRHLIKEKRETATLKCYPIPRHDTVYWYQQGPGQDPQFLISFYEKMQSDKGSIPDRFSAQQFSDYHSELNMSSLELGDSALYFCASSSQGTDSYNSPLHFGNGTRLTVT.

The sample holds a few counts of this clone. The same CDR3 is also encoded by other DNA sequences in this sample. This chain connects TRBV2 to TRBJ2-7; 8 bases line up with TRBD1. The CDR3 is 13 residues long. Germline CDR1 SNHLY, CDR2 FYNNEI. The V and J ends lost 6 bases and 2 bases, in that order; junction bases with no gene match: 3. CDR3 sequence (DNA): TGTGCCAGCAGCGGACAGGGTACCTACGAGCAGTACTTC. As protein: CASSGQGTYEQYF.

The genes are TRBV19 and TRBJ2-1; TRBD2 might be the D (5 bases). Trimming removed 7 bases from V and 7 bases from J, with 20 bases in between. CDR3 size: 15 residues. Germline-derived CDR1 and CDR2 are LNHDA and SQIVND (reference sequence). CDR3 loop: CASTPYPRRGNEQFF. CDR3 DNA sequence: TGTGCCAGTACCCCATATCCCCGACGGGGAAATGAGCAGTTCTTC.

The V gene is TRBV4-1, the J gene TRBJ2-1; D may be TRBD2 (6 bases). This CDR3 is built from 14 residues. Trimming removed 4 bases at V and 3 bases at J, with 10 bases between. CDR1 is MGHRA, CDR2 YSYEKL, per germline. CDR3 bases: TGCGCCAGCAGCCGATCGGGGGTCTACAATGAGCAGTTCTTC. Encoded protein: CASSRSGVYNEQFF.

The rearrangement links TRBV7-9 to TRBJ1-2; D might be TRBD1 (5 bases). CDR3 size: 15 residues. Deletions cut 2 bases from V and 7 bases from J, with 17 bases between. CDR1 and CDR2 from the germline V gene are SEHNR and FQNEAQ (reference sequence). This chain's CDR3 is CASSLLMGGDSGYTF. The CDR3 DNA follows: TGTGCCAGCAGCTTACTCATGGGGGGAGATTCTGGCTACACCTTC.

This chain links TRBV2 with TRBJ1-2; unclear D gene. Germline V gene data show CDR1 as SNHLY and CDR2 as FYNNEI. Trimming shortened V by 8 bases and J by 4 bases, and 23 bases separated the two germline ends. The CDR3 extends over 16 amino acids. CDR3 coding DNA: TGTGCCAGCCTGTTGGAGGCAGTCCCGACCGGCTATGGCTACACCTTC. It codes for CASLLEAVPTGYGYTF.

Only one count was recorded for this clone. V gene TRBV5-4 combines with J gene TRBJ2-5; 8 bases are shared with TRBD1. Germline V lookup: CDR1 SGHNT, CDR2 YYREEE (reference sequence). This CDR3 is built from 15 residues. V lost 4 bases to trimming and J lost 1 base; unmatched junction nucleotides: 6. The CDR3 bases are TGTGCCAGCAGCACGGGTGACAGGGGCCAAGAGACCCAGTACTTC. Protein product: CASSTGDRGQETQYF.

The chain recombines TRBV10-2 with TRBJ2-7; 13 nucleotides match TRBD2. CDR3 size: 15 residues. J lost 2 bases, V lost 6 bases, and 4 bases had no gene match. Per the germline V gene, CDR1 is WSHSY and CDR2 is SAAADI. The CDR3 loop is CASRVGLAGTYEQYF. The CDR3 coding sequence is TGCGCCAGCAGGGTGGGACTAGCGGGAACCTACGAGCAGTACTTC.

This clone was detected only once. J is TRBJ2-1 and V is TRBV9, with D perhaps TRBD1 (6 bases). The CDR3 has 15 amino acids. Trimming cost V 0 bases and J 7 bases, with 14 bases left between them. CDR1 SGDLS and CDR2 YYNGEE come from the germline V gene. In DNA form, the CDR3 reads TGTGCCAGCAGCGTAGGGGCAGGGGTGGGGAATGAGCAGTTCTTC. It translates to CASSVGAGVGNEQFF.

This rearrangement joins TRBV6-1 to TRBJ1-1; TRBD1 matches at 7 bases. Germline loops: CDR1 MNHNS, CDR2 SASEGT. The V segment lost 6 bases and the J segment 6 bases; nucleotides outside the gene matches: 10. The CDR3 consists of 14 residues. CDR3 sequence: CASREVRGHPEAFF. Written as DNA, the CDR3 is TGTGCCAGCAGGGAGGTAAGGGGGCACCCTGAAGCTTTCTTT.

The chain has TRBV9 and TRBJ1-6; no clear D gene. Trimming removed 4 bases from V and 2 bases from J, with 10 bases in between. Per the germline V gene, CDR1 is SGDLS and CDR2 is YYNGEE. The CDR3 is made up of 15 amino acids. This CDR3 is CASSPRGTYNSPLHF. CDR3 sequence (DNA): TGTGCCAGCAGCCCCCGCGGGACCTATAATTCACCCCTCCACTTT.

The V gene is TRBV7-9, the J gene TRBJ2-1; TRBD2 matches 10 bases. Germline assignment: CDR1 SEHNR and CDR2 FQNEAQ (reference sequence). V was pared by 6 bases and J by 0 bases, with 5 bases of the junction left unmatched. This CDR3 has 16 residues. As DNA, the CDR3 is TGTGCCAGCAGTATTAGCGGGGGGATCTCCTACAATGAGCAGTTCTTC. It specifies CASSISGGISYNEQFF.

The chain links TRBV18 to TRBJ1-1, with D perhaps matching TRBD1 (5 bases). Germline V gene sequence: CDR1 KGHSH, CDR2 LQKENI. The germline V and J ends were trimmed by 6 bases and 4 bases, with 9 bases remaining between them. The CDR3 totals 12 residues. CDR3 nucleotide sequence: TGTGCCAGCTCTGTCGGGGGCACTGAAGCTTTCTTT. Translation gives CASSVGGTEAFF.

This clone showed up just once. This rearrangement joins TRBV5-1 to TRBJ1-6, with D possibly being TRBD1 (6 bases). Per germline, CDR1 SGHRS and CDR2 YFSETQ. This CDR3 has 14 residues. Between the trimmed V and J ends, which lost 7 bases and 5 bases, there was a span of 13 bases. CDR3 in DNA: TGCGCCAGCGGTCAGGGGCCGGATAATTCACCCCTCCACTTT. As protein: CASGQGPDNSPLHF.

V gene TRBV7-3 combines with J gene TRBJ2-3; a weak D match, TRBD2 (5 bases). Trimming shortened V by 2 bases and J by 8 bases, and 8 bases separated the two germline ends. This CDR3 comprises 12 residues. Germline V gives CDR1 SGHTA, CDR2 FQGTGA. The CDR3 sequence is CASSLSEGTQYF. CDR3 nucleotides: TGTGCCAGCAGCTTATCAGAGGGTACGCAGTATTTT.

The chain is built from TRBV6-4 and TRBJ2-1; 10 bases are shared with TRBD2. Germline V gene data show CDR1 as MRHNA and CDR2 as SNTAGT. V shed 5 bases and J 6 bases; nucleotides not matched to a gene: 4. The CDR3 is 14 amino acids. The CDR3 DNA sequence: TGTGCCAGCAGTAGCGGGGGGGCCAGCAATGAGCAGTTCTTC. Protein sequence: CASSSGGASNEQFF.

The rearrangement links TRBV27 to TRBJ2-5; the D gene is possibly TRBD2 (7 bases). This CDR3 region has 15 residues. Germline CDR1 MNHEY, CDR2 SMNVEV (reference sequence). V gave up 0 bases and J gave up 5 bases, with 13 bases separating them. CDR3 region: CASSLSGGRSETQYF. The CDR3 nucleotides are TGTGCCAGCAGTTTATCGGGGGGGCGTTCGGAGACCCAGTACTTC.